One sample yielded the 14 T cell receptor beta chains listed below, sequenced in a study of blood T cell repertoires in COVID-19. Clones were read by immunoSEQ multiplex PCR, and TCRdb kept only the in-frame ones, dropping some. The table records about 240,000 clones, 75% to 85% of them present only once. The sample consisted of peripheral blood. The receptors shown here come from a man in his fifties or sixties with COVID-19, enrolled during active disease.

The CDR3 spells CASSQAAGRGGYEKLFF. For the CDR3, the DNA is TGCGCCAGCAGCCAAGCCGCCGGGAGGGGCGGATATGAAAAACTGTTTTTT. The chain joins TRBV4-1 to TRBJ1-4; possible D gene TRBD1, 5 bases. Germline CDR1 is MGHRA and CDR2 is YSYEKL. The CDR3 has 17 amino acids. With 1 base removed from V and 6 bases from J, the gap between germline ends came to 18 bases.

J is TRBJ1-1 and V is TRBV6-2 or TRBV6-3; the match to TRBD1 covers 8 bases. V lost 0 bases to trimming and J lost 4 bases; unmatched junction nucleotides: 7. This CDR3 is 16 amino acids long. The germline V gene has CDR1 MNHEY and CDR2 SVGEGT. The CDR3 spells CASSYSTTGVGTEAFF. The CDR3 DNA is TGTGCCAGCAGTTACTCCACGACAGGGGTGGGCACTGAAGCTTTCTTT.

This chain uses TRBV19 with TRBJ2-3, with D unclear. This CDR3 has 14 amino acids. Germline loops: CDR1 LNHDA, CDR2 SQIVND (reference sequence). V was cut by 3 bases and J by 0 bases, with 7 bases left in between. This chain's CDR3 is CASSITGSTDTQYF. As DNA, the CDR3 is TGTGCCAGTAGTATTACCGGGAGCACAGATACGCAGTATTTT.

This clone was counted a single time. The chain employs TRBV6-2 or TRBV6-3 and TRBJ2-5, with 8 nucleotides matching TRBD2. This CDR3 region has 16 residues. J gave up 1 base and V 2 bases, and 6 bases lay outside the gene matches. Germline V gene sequence: CDR1 MNHEY, CDR2 SVGEGT. CDR3: CASSYRGLGIQETQYF. The CDR3 DNA reads TGTGCCAGCAGTTACCGGGGACTAGGGATCCAAGAGACCCAGTACTTC.

The chain links TRBV27 to TRBJ2-5; a possible D gene is TRBD1 (6 bases). V was shortened by 6 bases and J by 5 bases, with 13 bases between the two germline ends. In germline, CDR1 is MNHEY, CDR2 SMNVEV (reference sequence). CDR3 length equals 13 residues. DNA for the CDR3: TGTGCCAGCAGACCACAGGGTCTTGAGACCCAGTACTTC. It specifies CASRPQGLETQYF.

The chain joins TRBV7-2 to TRBJ2-1, with 7 bases lining up with TRBD2. The CDR3 is 15 residues long. Germline V gene lookup returns CDR1 SGHTA and CDR2 FQGNSA. J gave up 0 bases and V 6 bases, and 5 bases lay outside the gene matches. The DNA for the CDR3 is TGTGCCAGCAGGCGGGGGATAACCTCCTACAATGAGCAGTTCTTC. Translated: CASRRGITSYNEQFF.

The V gene is TRBV18, the J gene TRBJ1-2, with 8 bases fitting TRBD1. V was clipped by 3 bases and J by 7 bases; unmatched bases: 10. CDR1 and CDR2 from the germline V gene are KGHSH and LQKENI. The CDR3 is 15 residues long. The CDR3 DNA follows: TGTGCCAGCTCACCGGGTCTTCAGGGGGCAGCTGGCTACACCTTC. It encodes CASSPGLQGAAGYTF.

The chain is built from TRBV29-1 and TRBJ2-7; tentative D call: TRBD2 (5 bases). Deletions cut 5 bases from V and 0 bases from J, with 8 bases between. Germline CDR1 is SQVTM and CDR2 is ANQGSEA. This CDR3 is 12 amino acids long. CDR3 nucleotide sequence: TGCAGCGTTTCCCGGGGCTCCTACGAGCAGTACTTC. The encoded protein is CSVSRGSYEQYF.

This rearrangement joins TRBV10-3 to TRBJ2-1; D unclear. The ends were cut back, 4 bases at V and 12 bases at J, with 13 bases in the middle. The CDR3 contains 12 residues. The germline gives CDR1 ENHRY, CDR2 SYGVKD. CDR3 sequence (DNA): TGTGCCATCAGTGGGTCGGCGGAGCTGCAGTTCTTC. Translation gives CAISGSAELQFF.

This rearrangement joins TRBV6-2 or TRBV6-3 to TRBJ1-1, with D possibly being TRBD1 (6 bases). Germline V CDR1 and CDR2: MNHEY, SVGEGT. The ends were cut back, 2 bases at V and 3 bases at J, with 13 bases in the middle. The CDR3 length is 15 residues. The CDR3: CASSYPRGGDTEAFF. DNA for the CDR3: TGTGCCAGCAGTTACCCCAGGGGAGGGGACACTGAAGCTTTCTTT.

In its sample, this clone was seen once. The J gene is TRBJ2-7, the V gene TRBV7-2; TRBD2 might be the D (7 bases). The CDR3 totals 12 residues. V gave up 8 bases and J gave up 6 bases, with 14 bases separating them. CDR1 SGHTA and CDR2 FQGNSA come from the germline V gene. Written as DNA, the CDR3 is TGTGCCAGCGATCGGGGGGCCGGCGAGCAGTACTTC. This codes for CASDRGAGEQYF. Drawing the rest from reference TRBV7-2 and TRBJ2-7, the complete variable domain is GAGVSQSPSNKVTEKGKDVELRCDPISGHTALYWYRQSLGQGLEFLIYFQGNSAPDKSGLPSDRFSAERTGGSVSTLTIQRTQQEDSAVYLCASDRGAGEQYFGPGTRLTVT.

This clone was found once. The chain carries TRBV18 and TRBJ1-2; D gene unclear. Germline V gives CDR1 KGHSH, CDR2 LQKENI. V gave up 6 bases and J gave up 8 bases, with 13 bases separating them. This CDR3 region has 12 residues. DNA of the CDR3: TGTGCCAGCTCGGCCCGAACCGGGGGCTACACCTTC. This translates into CASSARTGGYTF.

The chain couples TRBV9 to TRBJ2-2; 8 bases are shared with TRBD1. Germline lookup yields CDR1 SGDLS and CDR2 YYNGEE. V gave up 3 bases and J gave up 5 bases; unmatched junction bases: 6. This CDR3 is 15 amino acids long. CDR3 sequence (DNA): TGTGCCAGCAGCGCCAGGGGGCGCGGGACCGGGGAGCTGTTTTTT. It is translated as CASSARGRGTGELFF.

The chain joins TRBV12-3 or TRBV12-4 to TRBJ1-2; perhaps TRBD1 as D (5 bases). Trimming stripped 8 bases from V and 4 bases from J, with 14 bases between. This CDR3 has 13 amino acids. CDR3 protein: CASGLRGPYGYTF. CDR3 nucleotide sequence: TGTGCCAGCGGGTTAAGGGGCCCCTATGGCTACACCTTC.